A selection of T cell receptor beta chains follows, all from one sample in a study of Graves' ophthalmopathy and Graves' hyperthyroidism. TCRdb reprocessed the multiplex PCR reads via MiXCR and lists one record per CDR3 protein. Seen here are more than 1,000,000 distinct CDR3 sequences, about 40% observed once, and the top ten hold around 10%. The sample comprised peripheral blood or thyroid tissue (not recorded which). These receptor sequences come from an adult man with Graves' hyperthyroidism. The CDR3 runs from the conserved cysteine through the conserved F or W. The D gene is left open where the match is weak. For some rows the clone size is stated as once, few or many, or as a class when expanded; others skip it.

v_gene: TRBV20-1
abundance: once
j_gene: TRBJ1-1
d_gene: NA
CDR3nt: TGCAGTTACTCGCGGGGGGCGGGCACTGAAGCTTTCTTT
CDR3aa: CSYSRGAGTEAFF

v_gene: TRBV7-2
abundance: NA
j_gene: TRBJ2-7
d_gene: NA
CDR3nt: TGTGCCAGCAGCCCCCCCTCGCAGGGAAGTCAGCAGTACTTC
CDR3aa: CASSPPSQGSQQYF

v_gene: TRBV2
abundance: many
j_gene: TRBJ1-4
d_gene: NA
CDR3nt: TGTGCCAGCAGTGACAGGCGGGGAAAACTGTTTTTT
CDR3aa: CASSDRRGKLFF

v_gene: TRBV7-9
abundance: NA
j_gene: TRBJ1-6
d_gene: NA
CDR3nt: TGTGCCAGCACCCTGAGGGCGAATTCACCCCTCCACTTT
CDR3aa: CASTLRANSPLHF

v_gene: TRBV5-1
abundance: NA
j_gene: TRBJ1-3
d_gene: NA
CDR3nt: TGCGCCAGCAGCCGGACTTGGGGAACGGCCAACACCATATATTTT
CDR3aa: CASSRTWGTANTIYF

v_gene: TRBV7-9
abundance: many
j_gene: TRBJ1-6
d_gene: NA
CDR3nt: TGTGCCAGCAGCGTGGGACCCGCGGGGAATTCACCCCTCCACTTT
CDR3aa: CASSVGPAGNSPLHF

v_gene: TRBV5-1
abundance: NA
j_gene: TRBJ1-4
d_gene: NA
CDR3nt: TGTGCCAGCAGCTCGCTGTGGGAGGGAGAAGAAAAACTGTTTTTT
CDR3aa: CASSSLWEGEEKLFF

v_gene: TRBV29-1
abundance: NA
j_gene: TRBJ1-2
d_gene: NA
CDR3nt: TGCAGCGCCTTGGACGGGGGGAACTATGGCTACACCTTC
CDR3aa: CSALDGGNYGYTF

v_gene: TRBV29-1
abundance: once
j_gene: TRBJ2-5
d_gene: NA
CDR3nt: TGCAGCAGTTTTCGACGGGGAGAGACCCAGTACTTC
CDR3aa: CSSFRRGETQYF

v_gene: TRBV7-2
abundance: many
j_gene: TRBJ1-3
d_gene: NA
CDR3nt: TGTGCCAGCAGCTTAGCGCAGGGCCCCAGCTCTGGAAACACCATATATTTT
CDR3aa: CASSLAQGPSSGNTIYF

v_gene: TRBV10-3
abundance: many
j_gene: TRBJ1-6
d_gene: NA
CDR3nt: TGTGCCATCAGAGATGACAGATATAATTCACCCCTCCACTTT
CDR3aa: CAIRDDRYNSPLHF

v_gene: TRBV7-2
abundance: NA
j_gene: TRBJ1-5
d_gene: TRBD1
CDR3nt: TGTGCCAGCAGCTTTTACCGACAGGGCCAGCCCCAGCATTTT
CDR3aa: CASSFYRQGQPQHF

v_gene: TRBV7-6
abundance: once
j_gene: TRBJ2-1
d_gene: TRBD2
CDR3nt: TGTGCCGGCAGTCCTCGGAGGCCTAGCGGGGATCACTACGAGCAGTTCTTC
CDR3aa: CAGSPRRPSGDHYEQFF

v_gene: TRBV20-1
abundance: many
j_gene: TRBJ1-1
d_gene: NA
CDR3nt: TGCAGTGCTAGAGGGGGGGTTACGACTGAAGCTTTCTTT
CDR3aa: CSARGGVTTEAFF

v_gene: TRBV12-3/TRBV12-4
abundance: NA
j_gene: TRBJ2-5
d_gene: NA
CDR3nt: TGTGCCAGCAGTTACTCGAGACTGGGCAGACAGGAGACCCAGTACTTC
CDR3aa: CASSYSRLGRQETQYF

v_gene: TRBV10-1
abundance: NA
j_gene: TRBJ1-2
d_gene: NA
CDR3nt: TGCGCCAGCAGTGAAGCGGGACGGACGACCTATGGCTACACCTTC
CDR3aa: CASSEAGRTTYGYTF

v_gene: TRBV20-1
abundance: NA
j_gene: TRBJ1-1
d_gene: NA
CDR3nt: TGCAGTGCTAGACCTCGGGGGGTAGCTGAAGCTTTCTTT
CDR3aa: CSARPRGVAEAFF

v_gene: TRBV6-5
abundance: many
j_gene: TRBJ2-5
d_gene: TRBD1
CDR3nt: TGTGCCAGCGGGGACAGGTACCAAGAGACCCAGTACTTC
CDR3aa: CASGDRYQETQYF

v_gene: TRBV7-2
abundance: many
j_gene: TRBJ2-7
d_gene: NA
CDR3nt: TGTGCCAGCAGCCAGCGGGTGGGCGAGCAGTACTTC
CDR3aa: CASSQRVGEQYF

v_gene: TRBV7-2
abundance: NA
j_gene: TRBJ1-5
d_gene: NA
CDR3nt: TGTGCCAGCAGCTTGATCAGAAATCAGCCCCAGGATTTT
CDR3aa: CASSLIRNQPQDF

v_gene: TRBV6-5
abundance: many
j_gene: TRBJ1-2
d_gene: TRBD1
CDR3nt: TGTGCCAGCAGCCGCGGACAGGGGGCAGGTGGCTACACCTTC
CDR3aa: CASSRGQGAGGYTF

v_gene: TRBV7-7
abundance: NA
j_gene: TRBJ1-6
d_gene: TRBD1
CDR3nt: TGTGCCAGCAGCACCGGGACAGGTACGAATTCACCCCTCCACTTT
CDR3aa: CASSTGTGTNSPLHF

v_gene: TRBV4-2
abundance: NA
j_gene: TRBJ1-4
d_gene: TRBD1
CDR3nt: TGTGCCAGCAGCCAATACTGGTCTGGGGGACAGATAAGCCCAAATGAAAAACTGTTTTTT
CDR3aa: CASSQYWSGGQISPNEKLFF

v_gene: TRBV6-1
abundance: NA
j_gene: TRBJ1-1
d_gene: NA
CDR3nt: TGTGCCAGCACCAGTTACTCGTATCACCAGGGCCCGAACACTGAAGCTTTCTTT
CDR3aa: CASTSYSYHQGPNTEAFF

v_gene: TRBV20-1
abundance: many
j_gene: TRBJ1-5
d_gene: NA
CDR3nt: TGCAGTGCTAAAAAGGGCAATCAGCCCCAGCATTTT
CDR3aa: CSAKKGNQPQHF

v_gene: TRBV20-1
abundance: many
j_gene: TRBJ1-3
d_gene: TRBD1
CDR3nt: TGCAGTGCAAGGGACAGGGCTGGAAACACCATATATTTT
CDR3aa: CSARDRAGNTIYF

v_gene: TRBV11-3
abundance: NA
j_gene: TRBJ1-5
d_gene: NA
CDR3nt: TGTGCCAGCAGCCCACGCTCTAGGCCTTTGGGGGAGACCCAGCATTTT
CDR3aa: CASSPRSRPLGETQHF

v_gene: TRBV7-9
abundance: few
j_gene: TRBJ1-2
d_gene: NA
CDR3nt: TGTGCCAGCAGCTTAGATCAAAAAGGGGCGAACTATGGCTACACCTTC
CDR3aa: CASSLDQKGANYGYTF

v_gene: TRBV29-1
abundance: NA
j_gene: TRBJ2-7
d_gene: NA
CDR3nt: TGCGTCCGCAATAACCCCTACGAGCAGTACTTC
CDR3aa: CVRNNPYEQYF